A single sample gave rise to the 28 T cell receptor beta chains below, sequenced in a study of regulatory T cells in long-lasting Graves disease (dated by TCRdb to the early 2020s). The library was prepared using multiplex PCR. Instrument on record: Illumina HiSeq 4000. To build TCR beta libraries, CDR3 regions were amplified by Arm-PCR using iRepertoire HTBI primers. TCRdb cleaned the public reads at Q25 with fastp, built clones with MiXCR and kept in-frame beta chains. Under each unique CDR3 protein, matching rows form one entry showing the most common genes and DNA. For this sample there are hundreds of thousands of distinct CDR3 sequences; 15% to 20% appear just once. 20% to 25% of the sample lies in the top ten. The time point label here, explained by the study, means: newly diagnosed GD, antithyroid drugs for less than 3 months. For both TCR sequencing and RNA sequencing, RNA was extracted from PBMCs using TRIzol.

These same records also appear under a second study, on T cells in Graves' hyperthyroidism and ophthalmopathy.

This specimen was peripheral blood mononuclear cells (PBMCs), taken at new diagnosis, from a patient treated with antithyroid drugs. The receptors were sampled from a middle-aged woman with Graves disease. Donor details come from another sample of the same person, matched by shared clones.

This clonotype was detected ten times or more. The J gene is TRBJ1-5, the V gene TRBV5-1; 8 bases map to TRBD1. The CDR3 runs 15 residues. Germline trimming cut 6 bases from V and 0 bases from J; bases unmatched to any gene: 5. Germline V gene sequence: CDR1 SGHRS, CDR2 YFSETQ. The CDR3 DNA is TGCGCCAGCAAACTGACAGGGGATAGCAATCAGCCCCAGCATTTT. It codes for CASKLTGDSNQPQHF. The entire variable domain, with the rest obtained from reference TRBV5-1 and TRBJ1-5, is as follows: KAGVTQTPRYLIKTRGQQVTLSCSPISGHRSVSWYQQTPGQGLQFLFEYFSETQRNKGNFPGRFSGRQFSNSRSEMNVSTLELGDSALYLCASKLTGDSNQPQHFGDGTRLSIL.

In its sample, this clonotype was seen many times. The chain couples TRBV12-3 or TRBV12-4 to TRBJ2-2; maybe TRBD1 (7 bases). The CDR3 loop spans 16 amino acids. V was clipped by 7 bases and J by 3 bases, with 18 bases between them. CDR3 nucleotides: TGTGCCAGCAACCCGAGGAGGGGGCGAGACACCGGGGAGCTGTTTTTT. Residues: CASNPRRGRDTGELFF.

This clonotype has a handful of counts. The V and J genes are TRBV3-1 and TRBJ2-1; 10 nucleotides agree with TRBD2. The V and J ends lost 0 bases and 4 bases, in that order; junction bases with no gene match: 3. Germline V CDR1 and CDR2: LGHDT, YNNKEL (reference sequence). The CDR3 is made up of 16 amino acids. CDR3 nucleotide sequence: TGTGCCAGCAGCCAAGATAGAGCGGGGGGGTACAATGAGCAGTTCTTC. Its translation is CASSQDRAGGYNEQFF.

This clonotype was counted many times. This chain's CDR3 is CASSLSGRNSYEQYF. For the CDR3, the DNA is TGCGCCAGCAGCTTGTCGGGTAGAAATTCCTACGAGCAGTACTTC. The rearrangement links TRBV5-1 to TRBJ2-7; D ambiguous. The CDR3 spans 15 residues. CDR1 is SGHRS, CDR2 YFSETQ, per germline. V shed 1 base and J shed 1 base, with 12 bases lying between them.

V gene TRBV11-3 combines with J gene TRBJ2-1, with TRBD2 identical over 9 bases. J gave up 7 bases and V 5 bases, and 12 bases lay outside the gene matches. Germline V gene sequence: CDR1 SGHNT, CDR2 YENEEA. The CDR3 extends over 16 amino acids. CDR3 residues: CASSQGERGVPNEQFF. The CDR3 nucleotides are TGTGCCAGCAGCCAAGGAGAGCGGGGGGTGCCAAATGAGCAGTTCTTC.

This clonotype has a count of ten or more. J is TRBJ1-2 and V is TRBV9; 7 bases match TRBD1. CDR3 length: 13 residues. Germline CDR1 and CDR2: SGDLS and YYNGEE. V shed 0 bases and J 8 bases; nucleotides not matched to a gene: 4. CDR3 in DNA: TGTGCCAGCAGCGTAGAACAGGGGCGCGGCTACACCTTC. Protein product: CASSVEQGRGYTF.

The table lists this clonotype with many counts. The J gene is TRBJ2-7, the V gene TRBV2; no firm D call. CDR1 and CDR2 (germline): SNHLY, FYNNEI. Trimming took 3 bases from V and 2 from J, leaving 5 bases between them. This CDR3 has 12 amino acids. In DNA, the CDR3 is TGTGCCAGCAGTGAGCATACCTACGAGCAGTACTTC. Translation gives CASSEHTYEQYF.

This clonotype was found many times. The chain is built from TRBV27 and TRBJ1-2, with D unclear. V gave up 3 bases and J gave up 0 bases, with 8 bases separating them. Germline CDR1 and CDR2: MNHEY and SMNVEV (reference sequence). The CDR3 spans 14 residues. The CDR3, as DNA: TGTGCCAGCAGTTTTTCAGTCTCTAACTATGGCTACACCTTC. Protein sequence: CASSFSVSNYGYTF.

This clonotype was detected many times. V gene TRBV7-9 combines with J gene TRBJ2-3, with a weak D call TRBD2 (5 bases). Trimming took off 5 bases at V and 5 bases at J, with 17 bases between the two ends. This CDR3 is 15 amino acids long. The germline gives CDR1 SEHNR, CDR2 FQNEAQ (reference sequence). CDR3 sequence reads: CASSRVATRGDTQYF. CDR3 coding DNA: TGTGCCAGCAGCCGTGTGGCTACACGGGGAGATACGCAGTATTTT. Using reference TRBV7-9 and TRBJ2-3 for the parts outside the CDR3, the full variable domain is DTGVSQNPRHKITKRGQNVTFRCDPISEHNRLYWYRQTLGQGPEFLTYFQNEAQLEKSRLLSDRFSAERPKGSFSTLEIQRTEQGDSAMYLCASSRVATRGDTQYFGPGTRLTVL.

This clonotype was observed a few times. CDR3 residues: CASSVGGEAREQYF. The DNA of the CDR3 is TGTGCCAGCAGCGTAGGAGGGGAGGCGCGGGAGCAGTACTTC. V is TRBV9 and J is TRBJ2-7; TRBD2 might be the D (6 bases). Trimming stripped 0 bases from V and 7 bases from J, with 14 bases between. From germline, CDR1 is SGDLS and CDR2 YYNGEE. The CDR3 is made up of 14 amino acids. Based on the CDR3 plus reference TRBV9 and TRBJ2-7, the full variable domain is DSGVTQTPKHLITATGQRVTLRCSPRSGDLSVYWYQQSLDQGLQFLIQYYNGEERAKGNILERFSAQQFPDLHSELNLSSLELGDSALYFCASSVGGEAREQYFGPGTRLTVT.

As DNA, the CDR3 is TGTGCCAGTAGTCAGGGGTTTGGGACAATCTACGAGCAGTACTTC. It is translated as CASSQGFGTIYEQYF. V and J are TRBV19 and TRBJ2-7; tentative D call: TRBD1 (6 bases). This CDR3 spans 15 amino acids. Trimming removed 5 bases from V and 3 bases from J, with 17 bases in between. The V gene's germline CDR1 is LNHDA and CDR2 SQIVND (reference sequence).

This clonotype was detected a few times. This chain joins TRBV6-1 and TRBJ1-2; D gene uncertain. The CDR3 totals 16 residues. Germline V gene data show CDR1 as MNHNS and CDR2 as SASEGT. The V end was cut by 6 bases, the J end by 12 bases, with 29 bases between. CDR3 region: CASRPQTAPRSLGHTF. Here the CDR3 DNA reads TGTGCCAGCAGACCGCAGACGGCCCCCAGGAGTTTGGGCCACACCTTC.

This clonotype was counted between two and nine times. The chain employs TRBV19 and TRBJ2-7; tentatively, D is TRBD2 (7 bases). V was shortened by 9 bases and J by 7 bases, with 13 bases between the two germline ends. The V gene's germline CDR1 is LNHDA and CDR2 SQIVND (reference sequence). The CDR3 consists of 11 residues. The CDR3 loop is CASGGPAEQYF. The CDR3 bases are TGTGCCAGCGGGGGGCCCGCGGAGCAGTACTTC.

This clonotype appeared a few times. The V call is TRBV2, the J call TRBJ2-3, with D tentatively TRBD1 (5 bases). With 8 bases removed from V and 3 bases from J, the gap between germline ends came to 15 bases. The CDR3 is 14 amino acids. CDR1 and CDR2 from the germline V gene are SNHLY and FYNNEI. CDR3: CASGVGAQTDTQYF. In DNA, the CDR3 is TGTGCCAGCGGCGTTGGGGCCCAGACAGATACGCAGTATTTT.

This clonotype came up many times. V usage is TRBV2 and J usage is TRBJ1-1; D not resolved. The CDR3 loop spans 12 amino acids. The germline V gene has CDR1 SNHLY and CDR2 FYNNEI. V was cut by 8 bases and J by 0 bases, with 7 bases left in between. The chain's CDR3 is CASGEVNTEAFF. CDR3 in DNA: TGTGCCAGCGGGGAGGTGAACACTGAAGCTTTCTTT.

Many counts were recorded for this clonotype. This rearrangement joins TRBV20-1 to TRBJ1-1; D remains unclear. V dropped 2 bases and J dropped 0 bases, with 10 bases sitting between them. CDR3 size: 14 residues. Germline CDR1 and CDR2: DFQATT and SNEGSKA (reference sequence). CDR3 DNA sequence: TGCAGTGCTAGAACCCCTGGGGTGAACACTGAAGCTTTCTTT. Its protein is CSARTPGVNTEAFF.

This clonotype was counted at least ten times. This sequence joins TRBV6-1 and TRBJ1-5, with TRBD1 as a possible D gene (6 bases). Germline CDR1 and CDR2: MNHNS and SASEGT. The CDR3 has 15 residues. The V end lost 4 bases, the J end lost 6 bases, and 16 bases lay between the germline ends. The DNA of the CDR3 is TGTGCCAGCAGTGTGGGGCCACAGGGAGGTCAGCCCCAGCATTTT. It translates to CASSVGPQGGQPQHF.

As regards this clonotype: A read error may be the cause here, since a much bigger clone is one base away. It is likely a read error, because the conserved phenylalanine at the end of the CDR3 is missing. This chain joins TRBV7-9 and TRBJ2-7; D might be TRBD1 (6 bases). The CDR3 totals 14 residues. Germline CDR1 is SEHNR and CDR2 is FQNEAQ (reference sequence). Trimming removed 0 bases from V and 2 bases from J, with 8 bases in between. The CDR3 DNA follows: TGTGCCAGCAGCTTAGCTGGGGACACCTACGAGCAGTACTTG. Translation gives CASSLAGDTYEQYL.

The chain has TRBV5-1 and TRBJ1-4, with a possible D match to TRBD1 (5 bases). This CDR3 comprises 14 residues. The V end lost 6 bases, the J end lost 6 bases, and 15 bases lay between the germline ends. Germline loops: CDR1 SGHRS, CDR2 YFSETQ. CDR3 sequence reads: CASKSGSGDEKLFF. CDR3 nucleotides: TGCGCCAGCAAATCAGGGAGCGGTGATGAAAAACTGTTTTTT.

The sample holds many counts of this clonotype. The chain joins TRBV5-1 to TRBJ2-1; possible D gene TRBD2, 5 bases. The CDR3 sequence is 15 residues long. V was shortened by 4 bases and J by 2 bases, with 13 bases between the two germline ends. CDR1 and CDR2 from the germline V gene are SGHRS and YFSETQ. CDR3 sequence: CASSLDWTPYNEQFF. The CDR3 DNA reads TGCGCCAGCAGCCTTGACTGGACTCCCTACAATGAGCAGTTCTTC.

This clonotype was found a few times. The chain couples TRBV4-1 to TRBJ2-3; TRBD1 matches at 7 bases. This CDR3 has 15 residues. Germline V gene lookup returns CDR1 MGHRA and CDR2 YSYEKL. V dropped 0 bases and J dropped 4; count of bases not matched to a gene: 4. The CDR3 DNA reads as TGCGCCAGCAGCCAAGAAGGGACAGCCCCAGATACGCAGTATTTT. The encoded protein is CASSQEGTAPDTQYF.

This clonotype was counted between two and nine times. The V call is TRBV19, the J call TRBJ2-5; TRBD1 matches at 12 bases. J was trimmed by 5 bases and V by 0 bases; bases with no gene match: 4. From germline, CDR1 is LNHDA and CDR2 SQIVND (reference sequence). The CDR3 runs 16 residues. CDR3 nucleotides: TGTGCCAGTAGTATAGACGGGACAGGGGGCTGGGAGACCCAGTACTTC. As protein: CASSIDGTGGWETQYF.

The chain combines TRBV12-3 or TRBV12-4 with TRBJ2-1; no reliable D call. This CDR3 region has 14 residues. V lost 5 bases to trimming and J lost 6 bases, with 14 bases between them. CDR3 bases: TGTGCCAGCAGTACCATCGGAGAGATCAATGAGCAGTTCTTC. This gives the protein CASSTIGEINEQFF.

This clonotype was seen only a few times. The chain links TRBV6-2 or TRBV6-3 to TRBJ1-2, with TRBD1 matching over 10 bases. Per germline, CDR1 MNHEY and CDR2 SVGEGT. V was pared by 8 bases and J by 7 bases, with 7 bases of the junction left unmatched. CDR3 length equals 13 residues. CDR3 in amino acids: CASETGGVFGYTF. The CDR3 coding sequence is TGTGCCAGCGAGACAGGGGGCGTATTTGGCTACACCTTC.

V usage is TRBV5-1 and J usage is TRBJ1-2; 9 nucleotides match TRBD1. The germline V gene encodes CDR1 SGHRS and CDR2 YFSETQ. There are 16 residues in the CDR3. The trim removed 4 bases at V and 2 bases at J, leaving 9 bases unmatched. This CDR3 reads CASSRQVGTGNYGYTF. The DNA for the CDR3 is TGCGCCAGCAGCCGCCAAGTCGGGACAGGGAACTATGGCTACACCTTC.

This clonotype was recorded a few times. This chain uses TRBV20-1 with TRBJ1-1; D ambiguous. With 1 base removed from V and 5 bases from J, the gap between germline ends came to 11 bases. Germline CDR1 reads DFQATT; CDR2 reads SNEGSKA (reference sequence). CDR3 length: 13 amino acids. CDR3 sequence: CSARVVRETEAFF. The CDR3 coding sequence is TGCAGTGCTAGAGTTGTCCGAGAGACTGAAGCTTTCTTT.

This clonotype occurred a few times. The chain employs TRBV7-3 and TRBJ2-2, with 10 bases lining up with TRBD1. Germline trimming cut 5 bases from V and 4 bases from J; bases unmatched to any gene: 7. Germline values: CDR1 SGHTA, CDR2 FQGTGA. The CDR3 contains 16 residues. The CDR3 coding sequence is TGTGCCAGCAGCCTGACAGGGGGCGATAGCACCGGGGAGCTGTTTTTT. Amino acids: CASSLTGGDSTGELFF. The whole variable domain, filled in from reference TRBV7-3 and TRBJ2-2, reads GAGVSQTPSNKVTEKGKYVELRCDPISGHTALYWYRQSLGQGPEFLIYFQGTGAADDSGLPNDRFFAVRPEGSVSTLKIQRTERGDSAVYLCASSLTGGDSTGELFFGEGSRLTVL.

As regards this clonotype: This may be a read error: a much more frequent sequence differs by one nucleotide. The V call is TRBV28, the J call TRBJ1-2, with TRBD1 matching 9 bases. The CDR3 has 14 amino acids. Germline assignment: CDR1 MDHEN and CDR2 SYDVKM. CDR3 in amino acids: CACRQGGLRNGYTF. In DNA, the CDR3 is TGTGCCTGCAGACAGGGGGGATTGAGAAATGGCTACACCTTC.